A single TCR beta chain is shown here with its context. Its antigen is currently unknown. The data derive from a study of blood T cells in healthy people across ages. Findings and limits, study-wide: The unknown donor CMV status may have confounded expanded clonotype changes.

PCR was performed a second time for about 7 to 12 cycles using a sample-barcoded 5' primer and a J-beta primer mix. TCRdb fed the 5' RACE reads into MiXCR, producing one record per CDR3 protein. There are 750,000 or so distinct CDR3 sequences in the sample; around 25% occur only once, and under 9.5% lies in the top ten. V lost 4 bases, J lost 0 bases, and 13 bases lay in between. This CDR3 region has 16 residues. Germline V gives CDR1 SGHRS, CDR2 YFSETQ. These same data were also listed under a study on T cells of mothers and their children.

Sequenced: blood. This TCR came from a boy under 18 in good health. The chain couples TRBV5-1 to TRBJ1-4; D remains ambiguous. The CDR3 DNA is TGCGCCAGCAGCCCCCGGGGTAGTACAACTAATGAAAAACTGTTTTTT. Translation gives CASSPRGSTTNEKLFF.